What follows is one T cell receptor beta chain and its context. The data were taken from a study of cytomegalovirus exposure and HLA in healthy donors. Some clones are missing from TCRdb's copy, which holds only in-frame ones; the method was immunoSEQ multiplex PCR. Counted here are under 400,000 clones, 86% occurring once; the ten biggest clones make up 0.83%. In germline, CDR1 is MGHRA, CDR2 YSYEKL. The CDR3 runs to 15 residues. V lost 4 bases and J 2 bases, leaving 15 bases between the germline ends. The V and J genes are TRBV4-1 and TRBJ2-7; possible D gene TRBD1, 5 bases. Sample: PBMCs. The TCR comes from a woman between 18 and 30 years old in good health and CMV-seronegative. The DNA for the CDR3 is TGCGCCAGCAGCCGAACCCCGGACATCGCCTACGAGCAGTACTTC. It translates to CASSRTPDIAYEQYF.